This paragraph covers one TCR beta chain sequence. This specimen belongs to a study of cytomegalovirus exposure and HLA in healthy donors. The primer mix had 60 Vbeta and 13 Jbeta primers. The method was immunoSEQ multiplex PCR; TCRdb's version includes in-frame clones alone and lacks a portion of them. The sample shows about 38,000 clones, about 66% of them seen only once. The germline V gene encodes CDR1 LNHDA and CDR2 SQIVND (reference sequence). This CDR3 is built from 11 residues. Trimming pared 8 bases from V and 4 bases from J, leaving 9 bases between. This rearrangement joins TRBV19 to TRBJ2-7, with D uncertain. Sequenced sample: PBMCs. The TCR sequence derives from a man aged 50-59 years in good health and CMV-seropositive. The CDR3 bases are TGTGCCAGTTCCTCCGGGTACGAGCAGTACTTC. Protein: CASSSGYEQYF.